This T cell receptor (beta chain) was recovered during a study of blood T cells in healthy people across ages. Isolated PBMCs totaled at least 6 million in each sample. V was cut by 3 bases and J by 2 bases, with 17 bases left in between. This CDR3 spans 17 amino acids. In germline, CDR1 is LGHNA, CDR2 YNFKEQ. General study points: Per million T cells, TCR beta diversity dropped about linearly as age rose.

This clonotype has at least ten counts. Its matching antigen is unknown. Together with a sample-barcoded 5' primer, a J-beta primer mix was included in a second PCR lasting about 7 to 12 cycles. TCRdb reanalysed the 5' RACE reads using MiXCR and keeps one entry per CDR3 protein. Seen here are about 650,000 distinct CDR3 sequences, roughly half observed once, and the top ten hold approximately 12%. Sequenced material: blood. This receptor was identified in a woman over 75 in good health. The rearrangement uses TRBV4-2 and TRBJ2-1; D tentatively fits TRBD1 or TRBD2 (5 bases each). The CDR3 is CASSQTLGVGAYNEQFF. CDR3 nucleotides: TGTGCCAGCAGCCAGACTCTTGGGGTGGGGGCCTACAATGAGCAGTTCTTC.